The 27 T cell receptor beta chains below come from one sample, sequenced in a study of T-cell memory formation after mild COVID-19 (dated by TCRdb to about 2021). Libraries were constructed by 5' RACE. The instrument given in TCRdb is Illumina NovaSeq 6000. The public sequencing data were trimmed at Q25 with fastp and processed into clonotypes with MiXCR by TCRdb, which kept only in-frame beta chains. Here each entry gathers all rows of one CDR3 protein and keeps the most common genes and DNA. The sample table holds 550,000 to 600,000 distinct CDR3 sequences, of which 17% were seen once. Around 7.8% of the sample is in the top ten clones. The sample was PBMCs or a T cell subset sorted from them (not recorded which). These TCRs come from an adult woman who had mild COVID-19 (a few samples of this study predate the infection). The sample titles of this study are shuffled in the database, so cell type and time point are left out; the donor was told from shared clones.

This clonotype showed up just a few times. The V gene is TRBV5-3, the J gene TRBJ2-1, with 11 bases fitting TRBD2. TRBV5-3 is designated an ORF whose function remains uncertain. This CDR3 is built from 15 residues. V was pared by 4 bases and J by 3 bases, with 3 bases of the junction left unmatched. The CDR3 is CARSAGTSGYNEQFF. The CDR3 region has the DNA TGTGCCAGAAGCGCCGGGACTAGCGGCTACAATGAGCAGTTCTTC.

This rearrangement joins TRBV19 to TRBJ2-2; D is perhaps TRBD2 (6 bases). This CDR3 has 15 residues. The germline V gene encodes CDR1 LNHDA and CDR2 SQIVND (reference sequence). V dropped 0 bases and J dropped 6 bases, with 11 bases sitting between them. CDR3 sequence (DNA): TGTGCCAGTAGTATAGATTTGTGGGAGGCCGGGGAGCTGTTTTTT. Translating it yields CASSIDLWEAGELFF.

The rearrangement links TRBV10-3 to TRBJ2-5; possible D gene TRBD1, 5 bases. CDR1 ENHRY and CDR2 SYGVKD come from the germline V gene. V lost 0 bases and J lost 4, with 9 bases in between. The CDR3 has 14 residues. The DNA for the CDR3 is TGTGCCATCAGTGAGTCTCAGGGCCTAGAGACCCAGTACTTC. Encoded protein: CAISESQGLETQYF.

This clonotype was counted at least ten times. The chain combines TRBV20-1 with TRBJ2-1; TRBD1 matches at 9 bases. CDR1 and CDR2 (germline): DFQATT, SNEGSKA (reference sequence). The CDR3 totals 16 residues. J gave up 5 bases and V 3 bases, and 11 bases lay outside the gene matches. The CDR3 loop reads CSASWRGDRVHNEQFF. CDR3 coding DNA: TGCAGTGCTAGTTGGCGCGGGGACAGGGTTCACAATGAGCAGTTCTTC.

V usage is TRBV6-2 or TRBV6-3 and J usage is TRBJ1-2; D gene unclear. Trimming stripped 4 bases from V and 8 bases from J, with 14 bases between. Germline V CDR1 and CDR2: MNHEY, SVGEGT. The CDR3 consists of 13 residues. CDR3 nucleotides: TGTGCCAGCAGTTTGAGCACGTGGGGAGGCTACACCTTC. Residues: CASSLSTWGGYTF.

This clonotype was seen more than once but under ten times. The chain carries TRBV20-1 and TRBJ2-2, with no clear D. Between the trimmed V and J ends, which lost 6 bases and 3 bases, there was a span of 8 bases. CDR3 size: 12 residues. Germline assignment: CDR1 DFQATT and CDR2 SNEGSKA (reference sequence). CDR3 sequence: CSARRYTGELFF. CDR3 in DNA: TGCAGTGCGAGACGGTACACCGGGGAGCTGTTTTTT.

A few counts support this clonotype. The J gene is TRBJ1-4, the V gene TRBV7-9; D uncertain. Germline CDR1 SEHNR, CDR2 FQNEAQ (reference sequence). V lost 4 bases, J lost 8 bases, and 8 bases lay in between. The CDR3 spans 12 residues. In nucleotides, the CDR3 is TGTGCCAGCAGCTCGTTTGGGGAAAAACTGTTTTTT. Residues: CASSSFGEKLFF.

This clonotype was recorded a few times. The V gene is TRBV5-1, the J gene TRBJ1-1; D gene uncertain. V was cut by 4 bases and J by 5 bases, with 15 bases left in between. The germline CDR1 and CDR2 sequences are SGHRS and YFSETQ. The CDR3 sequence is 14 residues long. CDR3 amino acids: CASSPPEGGTEAFF. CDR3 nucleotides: TGCGCCAGCAGCCCCCCGGAGGGTGGGACTGAAGCTTTCTTT. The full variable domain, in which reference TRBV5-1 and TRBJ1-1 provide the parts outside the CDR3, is KAGVTQTPRYLIKTRGQQVTLSCSPISGHRSVSWYQQTPGQGLQFLFEYFSETQRNKGNFPGRFSGRQFSNSRSEMNVSTLELGDSALYLCASSPPEGGTEAFFGQGTRLTVV.

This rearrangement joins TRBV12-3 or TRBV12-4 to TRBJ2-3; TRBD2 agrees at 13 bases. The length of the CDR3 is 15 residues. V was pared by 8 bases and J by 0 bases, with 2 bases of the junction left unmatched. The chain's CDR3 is CASQLAGGSTDTQYF. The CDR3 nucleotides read TGTGCCAGCCAACTAGCGGGGGGGAGCACAGATACGCAGTATTTT.

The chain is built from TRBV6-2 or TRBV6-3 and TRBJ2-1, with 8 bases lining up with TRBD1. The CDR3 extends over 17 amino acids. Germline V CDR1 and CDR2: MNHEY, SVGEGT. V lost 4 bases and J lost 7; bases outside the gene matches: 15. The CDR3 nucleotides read TGTGCCAGCAGTTTAAACCCGGGACAGGTCTTGGGTAATGAGCAGTTCTTC. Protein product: CASSLNPGQVLGNEQFF.

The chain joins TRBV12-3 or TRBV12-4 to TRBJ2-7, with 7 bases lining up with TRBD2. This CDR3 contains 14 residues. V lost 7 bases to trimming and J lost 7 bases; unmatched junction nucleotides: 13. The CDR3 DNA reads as TGTGCCAGCACCCCGGGGGGTCCGGCGCGGGAGCAGTACTTC. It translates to CASTPGGPAREQYF.

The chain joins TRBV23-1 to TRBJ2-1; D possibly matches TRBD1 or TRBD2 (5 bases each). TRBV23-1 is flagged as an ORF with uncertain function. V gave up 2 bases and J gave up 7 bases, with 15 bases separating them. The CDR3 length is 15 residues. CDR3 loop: CASSQRGQGKNEQFF. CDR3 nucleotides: TGCGCCAGCAGTCAACGGGGCCAGGGCAAGAATGAGCAGTTCTTC.

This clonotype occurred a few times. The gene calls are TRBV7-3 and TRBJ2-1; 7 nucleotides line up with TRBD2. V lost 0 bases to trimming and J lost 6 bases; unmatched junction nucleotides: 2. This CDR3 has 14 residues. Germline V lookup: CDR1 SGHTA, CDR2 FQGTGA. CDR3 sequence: CASSLTGGPNEQFF. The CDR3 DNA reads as TGTGCCAGCAGCTTAACGGGAGGGCCCAATGAGCAGTTCTTC.

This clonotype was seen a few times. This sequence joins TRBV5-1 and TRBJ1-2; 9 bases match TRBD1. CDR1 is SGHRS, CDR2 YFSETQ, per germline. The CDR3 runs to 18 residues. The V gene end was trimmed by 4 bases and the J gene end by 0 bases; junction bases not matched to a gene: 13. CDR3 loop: CASSPEDRGGLANYGYTF. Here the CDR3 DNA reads TGCGCCAGCAGCCCCGAGGACAGGGGTGGATTGGCTAACTATGGCTACACCTTC.

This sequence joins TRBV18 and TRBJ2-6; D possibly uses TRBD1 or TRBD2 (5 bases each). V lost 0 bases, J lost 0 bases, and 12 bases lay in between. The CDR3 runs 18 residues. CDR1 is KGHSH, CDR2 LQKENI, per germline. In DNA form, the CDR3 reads TGTGCCAGCTCACCACCGGGACGGAAAAACTCTGGGGCCAACGTCCTGACTTTC. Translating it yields CASSPPGRKNSGANVLTF.

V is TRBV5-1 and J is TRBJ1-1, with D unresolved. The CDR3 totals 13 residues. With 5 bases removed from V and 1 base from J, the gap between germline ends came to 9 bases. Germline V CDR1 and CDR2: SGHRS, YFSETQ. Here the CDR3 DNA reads TGCGCCAGCAGGCCCCCCGGGAACACTGAAGCTTTCTTT. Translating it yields CASRPPGNTEAFF.

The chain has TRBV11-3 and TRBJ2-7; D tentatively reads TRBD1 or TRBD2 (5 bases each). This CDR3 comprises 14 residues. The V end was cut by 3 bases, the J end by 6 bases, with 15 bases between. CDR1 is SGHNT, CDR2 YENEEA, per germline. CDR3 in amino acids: CASSFHRGSGEQYF. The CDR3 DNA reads TGTGCCAGCAGCTTCCATCGGGGCAGTGGCGAGCAGTACTTC.

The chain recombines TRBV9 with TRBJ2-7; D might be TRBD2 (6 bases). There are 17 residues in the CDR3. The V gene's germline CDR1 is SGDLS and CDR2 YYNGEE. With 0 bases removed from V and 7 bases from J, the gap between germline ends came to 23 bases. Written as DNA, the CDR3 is TGTGCCAGCAGCGTAGGAGGGGTACCGTCACAGGAGGGAGAGCAGTACTTC. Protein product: CASSVGGVPSQEGEQYF.

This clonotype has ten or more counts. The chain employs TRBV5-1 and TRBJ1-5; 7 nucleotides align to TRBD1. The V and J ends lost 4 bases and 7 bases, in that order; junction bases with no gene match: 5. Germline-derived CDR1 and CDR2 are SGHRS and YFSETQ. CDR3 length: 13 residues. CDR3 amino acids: CASSTQGGQPQHF. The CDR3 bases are TGCGCCAGCAGCACGCAGGGGGGACAGCCCCAGCATTTT.

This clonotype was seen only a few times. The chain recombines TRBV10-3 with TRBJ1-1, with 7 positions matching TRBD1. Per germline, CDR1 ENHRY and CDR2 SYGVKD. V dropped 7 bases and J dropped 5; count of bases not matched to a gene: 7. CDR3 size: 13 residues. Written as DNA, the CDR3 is TGTGCCATCAAGGGACAGAGGGAGACTGAAGCTTTCTTT. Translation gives CAIKGQRETEAFF.

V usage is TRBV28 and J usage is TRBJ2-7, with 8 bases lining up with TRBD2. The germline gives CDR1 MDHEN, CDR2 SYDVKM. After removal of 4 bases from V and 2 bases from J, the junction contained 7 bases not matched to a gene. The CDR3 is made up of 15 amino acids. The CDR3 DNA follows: TGTGCCAGCAGTTCACAGCGGGAGTCGACCTACGAGCAGTACTTC. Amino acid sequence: CASSSQRESTYEQYF.

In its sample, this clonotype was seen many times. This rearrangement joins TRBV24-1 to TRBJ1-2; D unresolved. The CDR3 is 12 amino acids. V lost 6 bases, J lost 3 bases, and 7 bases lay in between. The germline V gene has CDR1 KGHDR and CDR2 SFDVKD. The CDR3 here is CATSSQDYGYTF. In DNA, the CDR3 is TGTGCCACCAGTAGCCAGGACTATGGCTACACCTTC.

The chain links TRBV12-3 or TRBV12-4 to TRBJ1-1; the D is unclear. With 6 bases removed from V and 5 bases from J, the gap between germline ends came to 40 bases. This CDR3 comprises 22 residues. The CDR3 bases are TGTGCCAGCAGCAGCCCGACTTTGTTTTGGGAGGATGAGGAAAGGAGACGAACTGAAGCTTTCTTT. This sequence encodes CASSSPTLFWEDEERRRTEAFF.

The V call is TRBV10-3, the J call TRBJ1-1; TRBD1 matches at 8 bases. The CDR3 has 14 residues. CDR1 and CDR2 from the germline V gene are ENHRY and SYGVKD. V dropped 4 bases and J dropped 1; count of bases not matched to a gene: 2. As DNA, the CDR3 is TGTGCCATCAGTGGCGGACAGGGGAACACTGAAGCTTTCTTT. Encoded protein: CAISGGQGNTEAFF.

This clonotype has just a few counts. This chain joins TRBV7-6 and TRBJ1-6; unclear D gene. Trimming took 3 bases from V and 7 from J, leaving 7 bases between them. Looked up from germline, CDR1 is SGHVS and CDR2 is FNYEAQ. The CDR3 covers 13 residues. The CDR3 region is CASSLERNSPLHF. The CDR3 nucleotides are TGTGCCAGCAGCTTGGAGAGGAATTCACCCCTCCACTTT.

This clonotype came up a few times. The chain's CDR3 is CASSQGRGGLAKNIQYF. CDR3 sequence (DNA): TGCGCCAGCAGCCAGGGCCGGGGGGGACTAGCCAAAAACATTCAGTACTTC. This sequence joins TRBV5-1 and TRBJ2-4; 8 positions match TRBD2. Germline assignment: CDR1 SGHRS and CDR2 YFSETQ. This CDR3 is 17 amino acids long. V lost 4 bases to trimming and J lost 0 bases; unmatched junction nucleotides: 9.

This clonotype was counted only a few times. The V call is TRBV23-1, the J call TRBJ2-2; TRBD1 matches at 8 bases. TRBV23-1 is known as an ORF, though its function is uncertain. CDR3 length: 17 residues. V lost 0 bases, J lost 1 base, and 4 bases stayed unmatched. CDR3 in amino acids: CASSQSRGQVNTGELFF. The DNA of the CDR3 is TGCGCCAGCAGTCAATCGAGGGGACAGGTGAACACCGGGGAGCTGTTTTTT.